Below are 19 T cell receptor beta chains sequenced from a single sample in a study of T cells in Graves' hyperthyroidism and ophthalmopathy. Amplification of TCR beta CDR3 regions used RNA as the template. Using the HTBI primer set, a first-round RT-PCR was run on the TCR CDR3. Each CDR3 protein gets one entry after TCRdb re-called the multiplex PCR reads with MiXCR. In the table there are fewer than 400,000 distinct CDR3 sequences, around a sixth of which are singletons. The sample was blood. These receptors originate from a young woman with Graves' hyperthyroidism that later progressed to Graves' ophthalmopathy.

The chain uses TRBV6-1 and TRBJ2-5; TRBD1 matches 8 bases. Germline CDR1 MNHNS, CDR2 SASEGT. The CDR3 loop spans 14 amino acids. Losses at the gene ends were 3 bases for V and 4 bases for J; bases not matched to a gene: 4. For the CDR3, the DNA is TGTGCCAGCAGTGACAGGGGGCGGAGAGAGACCCAGTACTTC. This translates into CASSDRGRRETQYF.

This clonotype was counted at least ten times. The CDR3 region has the DNA TGCAGCGTGGGGACGGTGGCCAATGAGCAGTTCTTC. The encoded protein is CSVGTVANEQFF. V and J are TRBV20-1 and TRBJ2-1; tentatively, D is TRBD1 or TRBD2 (5 bases each). CDR3 size: 12 residues. Per germline, CDR1 DFQATT and CDR2 SNEGSKA (reference sequence).

The chain couples TRBV19 to TRBJ1-5; 9 bases line up with TRBD1. The CDR3 sequence is 16 residues long. Germline CDR1 is LNHDA and CDR2 is SQIVND (reference sequence). The V gene end was trimmed by 4 bases and the J gene end by 5 bases; junction bases not matched to a gene: 9. CDR3 loop: CASSTTTGGRYQPQHF. CDR3 in DNA: TGTGCCAGTAGTACCACGACAGGGGGTAGGTATCAGCCCCAGCATTTT.

Comments on this clonotype: A much larger clone is a single base away; this may be a read error. The chain joins TRBV11-2 to TRBJ1-4, with D maybe TRBD1 (6 bases). The CDR3 is 18 amino acids. Germline CDR1 SGHAT, CDR2 FQNNGV. Deletions cut 5 bases from V and 3 bases from J, with 22 bases between. The CDR3 DNA sequence: TGTGCCAGCAGCCTTGTGAGCTTAAGGACAGCCCCTAATGAAAAACTGTTTTTT. Protein product: CASSLVSLRTAPNEKLFF.

This clonotype was picked up many times. The J gene is TRBJ2-3, the V gene TRBV11-2, with D perhaps assigned TRBD1 or TRBD2 (6 bases each). The V end lost 5 bases, the J end lost 3 bases, and 18 bases lay between the germline ends. CDR1 and CDR2 (germline): SGHAT, FQNNGV. The CDR3 sequence is 16 residues long. The CDR3 is CASSPSRGVKTDTQYF. The CDR3 DNA sequence: TGTGCCAGCAGCCCTTCAAGGGGGGTTAAAACAGATACGCAGTATTTT. Full variable domain (outside the CDR3, taken from reference TRBV11-2 and TRBJ2-3): EAGVAQSPRYKIIEKRQSVAFWCNPISGHATLYWYQQILGQGPKLLIQFQNNGVVDDSQLPKDRFSAERLKGVDSTLKIQPAKLEDSAVYLCASSPSRGVKTDTQYFGPGTRLTVL.

V usage is TRBV20-1 and J usage is TRBJ2-7, with 10 bases matching TRBD1. The CDR3 extends over 13 amino acids. With 5 bases clipped from V and 2 bases from J, the junction kept 3 bases outside the gene matches. The germline V gene encodes CDR1 DFQATT and CDR2 SNEGSKA (reference sequence). The CDR3 DNA reads TGCAGTGCTGGACAGGGGGGCCCCTACGAGCAGTACTTC. It is translated as CSAGQGGPYEQYF.

This clonotype showed up just a few times. The chain combines TRBV9 with TRBJ2-3, with no clear D. CDR3 size: 15 residues. V shed 2 bases and J shed 6 bases, with 16 bases lying between them. In germline, CDR1 is SGDLS, CDR2 YYNGEE. CDR3 nucleotides: TGTGCCAGCAGCGTCAACCTCTTAAATGGGGATACGCAGTATTTT. Amino acids: CASSVNLLNGDTQYF.

In its sample, this clonotype was seen many times. This chain connects TRBV20-1 to TRBJ2-7; tentatively, D is TRBD1 or TRBD2 (5 bases each). The CDR3 runs 13 residues. V was trimmed by 7 bases and J by 0 bases, leaving 13 bases between them. CDR1 DFQATT and CDR2 SNEGSKA come from the germline V gene (reference sequence). The CDR3 nucleotides are TGCAGTGTATTGATGGGGGTCTCCTACGAGCAGTACTTC. This codes for CSVLMGVSYEQYF.

This clonotype was seen at least ten times. V and J are TRBV6-1 and TRBJ1-1; TRBD1 is a possible D gene (5 bases). V lost 6 bases and J 13 bases, leaving 21 bases between the germline ends. Germline CDR1 is MNHNS and CDR2 is SASEGT. The CDR3 covers 13 residues. The CDR3 sequence: CASRVHRLERGFF. Written as DNA, the CDR3 is TGTGCCAGCAGAGTCCACAGGTTAGAAAGGGGTTTCTTT.

For this clonotype: A much larger clone differs by one base, so this may be a read error. The V call is TRBV7-2, the J call TRBJ2-2, with D perhaps being TRBD1 or TRBD2 (5 bases each). The CDR3 contains 16 residues. Germline CDR1 SGHTA, CDR2 FQGNSA. CDR3 bases: TGTGCCAGCAGCCCAGCCGGGACCACGAACACCGGGGAGCGGTTTTTT. Its protein product is CASSPAGTTNTGERFF.

The V and J genes are TRBV27 and TRBJ2-7, with no clear D. From germline, CDR1 is MNHEY and CDR2 SMNVEV (reference sequence). V was pared by 5 bases and J by 2 bases, with 13 bases between. There are 14 residues in the CDR3. For the CDR3, the DNA is TGTGCCAGCAGTGACCCCCGGTTCCCCTACGAGCAGTACTTC. This codes for CASSDPRFPYEQYF.

The chain combines TRBV5-5 with TRBJ2-3; no reliable D call. This CDR3 contains 15 residues. Between the trimmed V and J ends, which lost 5 bases and 7 bases, there was a span of 20 bases. CDR1 and CDR2 (germline): SGHKS, YYEKEE (reference sequence). CDR3 nucleotide sequence: TGTGCCAGCAGTCCACTCGCGGCAGGCCTTTATACGCAGTATTTT. Translating it yields CASSPLAAGLYTQYF.

V gene TRBV7-9 combines with J gene TRBJ2-3; the D gene is possibly TRBD2 (6 bases). V gave up 5 bases and J gave up 3 bases, with 18 bases separating them. The CDR3 extends over 16 amino acids. Germline-derived CDR1 and CDR2 are SEHNR and FQNEAQ (reference sequence). CDR3 nucleotide sequence: TGTGCCAGCAGCCAATCGGACTACTGGAAGACAGATACGCAGTATTTT. Its translation: CASSQSDYWKTDTQYF.

Many counts were recorded for this clonotype. The V gene is TRBV7-2, the J gene TRBJ2-2; D is possibly TRBD2 (6 bases). The CDR3 runs 16 residues. The germline V and J ends were trimmed by 4 bases and 4 bases, with 16 bases remaining between them. Germline CDR1 reads SGHTA; CDR2 reads FQGNSA. The CDR3 nucleotides are TGTGCCAGCAGCTCGTTGGGGGGTTTAGGCACCGGGGAGCTGTTTTTT. Translation: CASSSLGGLGTGELFF. Full variable domain (rest looked up from reference TRBV7-2 and TRBJ2-2): GAGVSQSPSNKVTEKGKDVELRCDPISGHTALYWYRQSLGQGLEFLIYFQGNSAPDKSGLPSDRFSAERTGGSVSTLTIQRTQQEDSAVYLCASSSLGGLGTGELFFGEGSRLTVL.

This clonotype came up many times. The chain uses TRBV2 and TRBJ2-5; 7 bases match TRBD2. Germline CDR1 and CDR2: SNHLY and FYNNEI. This CDR3 is built from 14 residues. Trimming at V came to 2 bases and at J to 7 bases, leaving 7 bases not matched to a gene. The CDR3 is CASSEKREVGTQYF. Here the CDR3 DNA reads TGTGCCAGCAGTGAAAAACGGGAGGTCGGGACCCAGTACTTC. The variable domain in full, with the rest retrieved from reference TRBV2 and TRBJ2-5, is EPEVTQTPSHQVTQMGQEVILRCVPISNHLYFYWYRQILGQKVEFLVSFYNNEISEKSEIFDDQFSVERPDGSNFTLKIRSTKLEDSAMYFCASSEKREVGTQYFGPGTRLLVL.

This clonotype was picked up many times. The rearrangement uses TRBV6-1 and TRBJ1-2, with a tentative D call TRBD1 (5 bases). Germline-derived CDR1 and CDR2 are MNHNS and SASEGT. The length of the CDR3 is 18 residues. Trimming shortened V by 6 bases and J by 8 bases, and 31 bases separated the two germline ends. The CDR3 loop reads CASSSSEGPTHWLSGYTF. The CDR3 DNA sequence: TGTGCCAGCAGCTCCTCGGAGGGACCGACCCACTGGCTGAGCGGCTACACCTTC.

The chain has TRBV6-2 or TRBV6-3 and TRBJ2-5; D tentatively reads TRBD1 or TRBD2 (5 bases each). This CDR3 spans 13 amino acids. The germline CDR1 and CDR2 sequences are MNHEY and SVGEGT. V was trimmed by 4 bases and J by 5 bases, leaving 11 bases between them. The CDR3 loop is CASSWGRSETQYF. Here the CDR3 DNA reads TGTGCCAGCAGTTGGGGACGATCGGAGACCCAGTACTTC.

This clonotype was seen many times. A read error may account for a junction end that differs from germline. This chain uses TRBV6-1 with TRBJ2-5; 10 bases map to TRBD2. Germline-derived CDR1 and CDR2 are MNHNS and SASEGT. CDR3 length: 15 amino acids. CDR3 in amino acids: CASNEMGLARETQYF. For the CDR3, the DNA is TGTGCCAGCAATGAAATGGGACTAGCGCGCGAGACCCAGTACTTC.

This clonotype was observed many times. The chain is built from TRBV11-2 and TRBJ2-7; 9 bases are shared with TRBD1. The CDR3 has 16 amino acids. V lost 5 bases to trimming and J lost 5 bases; unmatched junction nucleotides: 13. CDR1 is SGHAT and CDR2 is FQNNGV in the germline V gene. CDR3 sequence (DNA): TGTGCCAGCAGCCTGCGTCCGGGACAGGGAGGGGACGAGCAGTACTTC. Translation gives CASSLRPGQGGDEQYF.